The clone carrying this T cell receptor beta chain was seen once. The antigen is not known. Looked up from germline, CDR1 is SNHLY and CDR2 is FYNNEI. This CDR3 contains 15 residues. V was shortened by 2 bases and J by 0 bases, with 11 bases between the two germline ends. Some clones are missing from TCRdb's copy, which holds only in-frame ones; the method was immunoSEQ multiplex PCR. The data contain 46,000 or so clones, under 85% of them singletons. This specimen comes from a study of memory CD4+ T cells and cytomegalovirus serostatus. Study-wide context: This sample comes from healthy Belgian adults, roughly 9 CMV seropositive, roughly 22 seronegative. General observations from the study: A US-trained random forest predicted CMV serostatus with median AUC around 0.91. Suggested: most of the CMV-linked TCR signature lies in CD4+ memory cells.

The sort gate was single viable CD3+CD4+CD8-CD45RO+ cells for memory CD4+ T cells. This sequence originates from an adult in good health and CMV-seronegative. The chain combines TRBV2 with TRBJ2-7; D call uncertain. Sequencing used memory CD4+ T cells from blood. This CDR3 is CASSERFLSSYEQYF. The CDR3 bases are TGTGCCAGCAGTGAAAGGTTCTTGAGCTCCTACGAGCAGTACTTC.